Sequencing of this TCR beta chain was carried out in a study of cytomegalovirus exposure and HLA in healthy donors. This PCR relied on a set of 60 Vbeta primers and 13 Jbeta primers. Sequencing was performed with immunoSEQ multiplex PCR; in TCRdb, only in-frame clones are kept and a portion is missing. The data show 90,000 to 150,000 clones, more than 65% seen once. General study points: Sequencing depth across donors, presence/absence analyses assumed, was roughly uniform.

As regards this clone: What it binds is not known.

Though probably carrying unrecorded immune exposures, donors were nominally healthy at sampling. The CDR3 is 14 amino acids. The junction had 10 bases not matched to a gene; V was cut back by 7 bases and J by 6 bases. Looked up from germline, CDR1 is MDHEN and CDR2 is SYDVKM. Sample: PBMCs. The TCR originated in a man aged 18 to 30 in good health and CMV-seropositive. The genes are TRBV28 and TRBJ1-1, with TRBD1 matching 8 bases. The CDR3 reads CASTFLDRVAEAFF. The CDR3 region has the DNA TGTGCCAGCACCTTCCTGGACAGGGTCGCTGAAGCTTTCTTT.